The present T cell receptor (beta chain) was sequenced within a study of blood T cell repertoires in COVID-19. The V gene end was trimmed by 6 bases and the J gene end by 9 bases; junction bases not matched to a gene: 12. The CDR3 sequence is 14 residues long. Germline CDR1 and CDR2: MDHEN and SYDVKM. Per the study methods: Scientists estimated how many nucleated cells there were by amplifying reference gene primers. The table came from immunoSEQ multiplex PCR; TCRdb's copy has only in-frame clones and leaves some out. V, J and clone size derive from that table, while D and trimming were established from the DNA sequence. The sample lists 200,000 to 250,000 clones, roughly 90% occurring once.

Sequencing was carried out using peripheral blood. The chain combines TRBV28 with TRBJ1-1, with TRBD1 identical over 8 bases. This TCR derives from a woman in her sixties with acute or convalescent COVID-19. DNA of the CDR3: TGTGCCAGCAGGGTACCGGGACAGGTTTTTAAAGCTTTCTTT. It translates to CASRVPGQVFKAFF.